This T cell receptor (beta chain) is from a study of CXCR3-negative and CXCR3-positive naive CD8 T cells. TRB cDNA was prepared as libraries by UMI-labeled 5' RACE. No DNA is given; TCRdb re-called the 5' RACE reads and lists each CDR3 protein once. The listing contains about 62,000 distinct CDR3 sequences. The V gene's germline CDR1 is SQVTM and CDR2 ANQGSEA. The CDR3 spans 13 residues. This clonotype originated in a human donor in good health. Some clones in this sample may be carry-over from other donors' samples. Source material: naive CXCR3- CD8+ T cells from blood. As for subset: CD45RO-CCR7+CD27+CD95- naive CD8+ T cells lacking CXCR3 (TNR3-). This chain links TRBV29-1 with TRBJ1-1; TCRdb outputs TRBD1, but without DNA this stays unchecked. The CDR3 here is CSVAGGKNTEAFF.